The T cell receptor (beta chain) under discussion was sequenced for a study of T cell clonality in common variable immunodeficiency. TCRdb keeps only in-frame clones here, not all; method: immunoSEQ multiplex PCR. The repertoire consists of tens of thousands of clones, none detected only once. With regard to this clone: The sequence runs out 3 residues before the end of the CDR3; the remainder is reconstructed from the germline J gene.

The V gene's germline CDR1 is SEHNR and CDR2 FQNEAQ (reference sequence). The CDR3 totals 15 residues. Trimming pared 5 bases from V and 0 bases from J, leaving 13 bases between. The V gene is TRBV7-9, the J gene TRBJ1-1; D remains unclear. This TCR was sampled from a person aged 18 to 75 in good health. The sample was peripheral blood mononuclear cells. CDR3 DNA (partial): TGTGCCAGCAGCCAGGCACCCCCATTGAACACTGAA. Translating it yields CASSQAPPLNTE. The whole CDR3 protein is CASSQAPPLNTEAFF.